Described below is a single T cell receptor (beta chain) sequence and its context. What antigen it recognizes has not been identified. The input lacks base qualities; no much larger clone sits a single base away. The CDR3 measures 14 amino acids from cysteine to phenylalanine. The kept DNA is CDR3 alone, 42 bases in frame from the first base. V loses 2 bases, J loses 6 bases, and the germline ends lie 14 bases apart. CDR1 and CDR2, looked up from the germline V gene (reference sequence), are DFQATT and SNEGSKA. Graves' hyperthyroidism was defined as stable when no progression to ophthalmopathy occurred over 18 months of follow-up. Hyperthyroidism patients were newly diagnosed, had a disease duration of under 2 months, and were aged 18 to 65 years. Any patient with an uncontrolled infection, another autoimmune disease, pregnancy or lactation was excluded. Diagnoses relied on clinical symptoms, serum thyroxine and TRAb, thyroid ultrasound and orbital computed tomography. PBMCs were isolated from 8 to 10 ml of fresh peripheral blood by Ficoll-Paque density gradient centrifugation. Trizol reagent was used to extract total RNA, and RNA quality was then checked on an Agilent 2100 Bioanalyzer.

This sample is drawn from a study of T cells in Graves' hyperthyroidism and ophthalmopathy (dated by TCRdb to between 2017 and 2020). In the study overall: Peripheral blood was sampled at the time of initial diagnosis, prior to any treatment. To identify distinguishing TCR V-J signatures, a discovery cohort of 90 to 100 patients was used, comprising some 43 with Graves' ophthalmopathy and around 57 with stable Graves' hyperthyroidism. Prospective prediction of ophthalmopathy was tested in an independent validation cohort of fewer than 20 hyperthyroidism patients and 15 to 17 patients who later progressed to ophthalmopathy. The roughly 99 discovery patients were divided at random into training and test sets in a 7:3 ratio. The study also compared thyroid tissue and blood T-cell repertoires from several Graves' hyperthyroidism patients. Following sampling, methimazole starting at 30 mg daily was given to hyperthyroidism patients, and high-dose intravenous methylprednisolone was given to ophthalmopathy patients. According to the paper, TCR Vbeta CDR3 sequencing was carried out on approximately 140 peripheral blood samples, which came from approximately 41 ophthalmopathy, under 85 hyperthyroidism and around 17 progressor patients. What the study reported, not specific to this receptor: In validation, the model predicted progression to ophthalmopathy a median of 6.5 months before onset, with roughly 71% sensitivity and just under 75% specificity. Blood samples also contained most of the expanded thyroid clonotypes (frequency above 0.001), which suggests that blood repertoires may reflect thyroid immune responses. A model built on a 13 V-J signature distinguished ophthalmopathy from stable hyperthyroidism, reaching around 90% sensitivity and around 81% specificity in cross-validation and 80%/75% in testing. No statistical method was used to set the sample size in advance, and investigators knew the group allocation.

The TCR beta CDR3 regions were amplified from RNA transcripts. The TCR CDR3 was subjected to a first round of RT-PCR using the HTBI primer set and the Qiagen OneStep RT-PCR kit. The libraries were constructed in a second round of multiplex PCR and then size-selected and purified. The libraries were sequenced on an Illumina HiSeq2000 using paired-end 100 bp reads. Per the authors' processing: SOAPnuke was used to process the raw data, throwing out any read that contained adapters or uncalled bases, had a mean Phred below 15, or lacked an exact constant-primer or identifier match. High-quality paired reads were merged with COPE v1.2.5, and unique nucleotide sequences were defined as clonotypes. MiTCR v1.1 was used to align the clonotypes against IMGT TRBV, TRBD and TRBJ reference segments. The analysis included only V-J combinations with a frequency above 0.0001, which together covered 99.2% of the repertoires. The TCS score was defined as F50 (clonal expansion) divided by E x V (chaos), with BLOSUM62-based TCRdist calculated between CDR3 peptides within each V-J. Welch's t-statistics and random forest reduced approximately 520 V-J features to 13, which were used in a naive Bayes classifier (R e1071). In-frame beta chains were kept once TCRdb had trimmed the public reads at Q25 with fastp and called clones with MiXCR. CDR3 protein duplicates are merged, each entry listing the most common genes and DNA. These V and J calls derive from TCRdb rather than the authors' analysis. This sample comprises around 400,000 distinct CDR3 sequences, more than 20% of them detected only once. Jointly, the top ten make up 73% of the sample.

This sequence originates from a man aged 45-60 years with Graves' hyperthyroidism. Material: blood. The rearranged segments are TRBV20-1 and TRBJ2-1, with the D call tentatively TRBD1 or TRBD2, each fitting 6 bases. The CDR3: CSARQGGGPNEQFF. The sequence in DNA is TGCAGTGCTAGACAGGGTGGGGGGCCCAATGAGCAGTTCTTC.